These 9 T cell receptor beta chains were sequenced from one sample in a study of blood T cell repertoires in COVID-19. Sequenced by immunoSEQ multiplex PCR; TCRdb stores in-frame clones only, minus some. The repertoire includes 250,000 or so clones, 86% of them detected once, and nearly 2% sits in the top ten. Specimen: peripheral blood. The receptors stem from a man under 40 with active or convalescent COVID-19.

V is TRBV10-2 and J is TRBJ1-2; 9 bases match TRBD1. The CDR3 consists of 14 residues. Germline CDR1 reads WSHSY; CDR2 reads SAAADI. Trimming at V came to 1 base and at J to 12 bases, leaving 9 bases not matched to a gene. CDR3 in amino acids: CASSELQGAQTHTF. CDR3 nucleotides: TGCGCCAGCAGTGAGTTACAGGGGGCGCAAACCCACACCTTC.

This chain uses TRBV4-1 with TRBJ2-1, with 7 bases matching TRBD1. Germline values: CDR1 MGHRA, CDR2 YSYEKL. The ends lost 3 bases at V and 7 bases at J; junction bases unmatched: 18. CDR3 length equals 18 residues. CDR3 nucleotides: TGCGCCAGCAGCCATCTCCCGACCGACAGGGTTCGTAGGAATGAGCAGTTCTTC. Translation gives CASSHLPTDRVRRNEQFF.

The CDR3 region has the DNA TGTGCCAGCAGCCAGCGGACACCGAACACTGAAGCTTTCTTT. Translation: CASSQRTPNTEAFF. This rearrangement joins TRBV3-1 (or the pseudogene TRBV3-2) to TRBJ1-1, with D tentatively TRBD1 (5 bases). The CDR3 consists of 14 residues. V dropped 3 bases and J dropped 1 base, with 9 bases sitting between them. CDR1 LGHDT and CDR2 YNNKEL come from the germline V gene (reference sequence).

This chain joins TRBV29-1 and TRBJ2-1, with 9 bases aligning to TRBD2. CDR1 is SQVTM, CDR2 ANQGSEA, per germline. V lost 6 bases and J lost 9; bases outside the gene matches: 6. This CDR3 is 12 amino acids long. The DNA of the CDR3 is TGCAGCGTAACAGCGGGGGGAATTGAGCAGTTCTTC. It specifies CSVTAGGIEQFF.

In its sample, this clone was seen once. V usage is TRBV19 and J usage is TRBJ2-7; 8 positions match TRBD1. Germline lookup yields CDR1 LNHDA and CDR2 SQIVND (reference sequence). With V trimmed by 1 base and J by 3 bases, 5 bases remained unmatched. CDR3 size: 15 residues. The CDR3 sequence: CASSIARTGSYEQYF. CDR3 DNA: TGTGCCAGTAGTATAGCTAGGACAGGGAGCTACGAGCAGTACTTC.

This clone occurred a few times. The gene calls are TRBV7-2 and TRBJ1-5; D gene uncertain. The germline V gene has CDR1 SGHTA and CDR2 FQGNSA. With 3 bases removed from V and 0 bases from J, the gap between germline ends came to 18 bases. The CDR3 runs to 18 residues. Written as DNA, the CDR3 is TGTGCCAGCAGCTTGGAGCCCCGAGACCGATATAGCAATCAGCCCCAGCATTTT. It encodes CASSLEPRDRYSNQPQHF. Drawing the rest from reference TRBV7-2 and TRBJ1-5, the complete variable domain is GAGVSQSPSNKVTEKGKDVELRCDPISGHTALYWYRQSLGQGLEFLIYFQGNSAPDKSGLPSDRFSAERTGGSVSTLTIQRTQQEDSAVYLCASSLEPRDRYSNQPQHFGDGTRLSIL.

This clone was detected ten times or more. The rearrangement uses TRBV11-1 and TRBJ1-4; D is undetermined. The CDR3 covers 14 residues. Trimming pared 1 base from V and 4 bases from J, leaving 7 bases between. In germline, CDR1 is SGHAT, CDR2 FQDESV (reference sequence). CDR3 loop: CASSLEAGNEKLFF. The CDR3 coding sequence is TGTGCCAGCAGCTTAGAAGCGGGTAATGAAAAACTGTTTTTT.

V usage is TRBV7-2 and J usage is TRBJ2-7; TRBD1 matches at 7 bases. In germline, CDR1 is SGHTA, CDR2 FQGNSA. Trimming cost V 5 bases and J 0 bases; bases outside gene matches: 7. This CDR3 region has 15 residues. Written as DNA, the CDR3 is TGTGCCAGCAGCGTGACAGGGACGACCTCCTACGAGCAGTACTTC. It yields the protein CASSVTGTTSYEQYF.

The chain is built from TRBV2 and TRBJ2-7; D not certain. Trimming removed 3 bases from V and 1 base from J, with 4 bases in between. The germline gives CDR1 SNHLY, CDR2 FYNNEI. This CDR3 region has 12 residues. CDR3 sequence reads: CASSESSYEQYF. CDR3 nucleotide sequence: TGTGCCAGCAGTGAGTCGTCCTACGAGCAGTACTTC.